This TCR beta chain was identified in a study of tumor and adjacent non-tumor tissue in lung cancer. Turning to the study itself: Aged about 31 to 85 years, patients included nine to eleven men and 5 women with stage I to III disease. Study-wide results and limits: Significantly higher TCR diversity was found in tumor than normal lung.

From germline, CDR1 is DFQATT and CDR2 SNEGSKA (reference sequence). The CDR3 runs to 16 residues. V lost 0 bases to trimming and J lost 5 bases; unmatched junction nucleotides: 7. This clonotype has ten or more counts. Its target is unknown. No cell sorting was done before RNA was extracted from the tissue. The library came from three nested PCR rounds adapted from ARM-PCR protocols. TCRdb passed the multiplex PCR reads through MiXCR, listing each CDR3 protein once. The sample includes over 60,000 distinct CDR3 sequences, 80% to 85% of them seen just once. Sequenced sample: lung tumor tissue. The chain carries TRBV20-1 and TRBJ2-5, with 12 positions matching TRBD2. The sequence came from a woman in her forties or fifties with non-small cell lung cancer. The CDR3 protein is CSAREWTSGIWETQYF. The CDR3 nucleotides read TGCAGTGCTAGAGAGTGGACTAGCGGGATTTGGGAGACCCAGTACTTC.